This T cell receptor (beta chain) was obtained from a study of blood T cell repertoires in COVID-19. Overall study context: The United States, Italy and Spain supplied acute and convalescent COVID-19 samples. PBMCs, B-cell-depleted T cells, or T cells were the source of the cDNA or gDNA that made up the material.

CDR1 SGHDT and CDR2 YYEEEE come from the germline V gene. The CDR3 spans 15 residues. Trimming took 4 bases from V and 3 from J, leaving 17 bases between them. Authors' processing steps: By means of reference gene primer amplification, nucleated cell counts were estimated. TCRdb's table, derived via immunoSEQ multiplex PCR, lists solely in-frame clones and lacks some. V, J and clone size reflect that table, while D and trimming were determined from the DNA. Of fewer than 110,000 clones in the sample, around 88% were seen once. The sequenced material came from peripheral blood. The rearrangement links TRBV5-6 to TRBJ2-7; D is possibly TRBD1 (6 bases). The receptor's source is a human donor in a cohort sampled during active COVID-19. The CDR3 is CASSKRARGVYEQYF. The CDR3 DNA sequence: TGTGCCAGCAGCAAACGGGCCAGGGGCGTCTACGAGCAGTACTTC.